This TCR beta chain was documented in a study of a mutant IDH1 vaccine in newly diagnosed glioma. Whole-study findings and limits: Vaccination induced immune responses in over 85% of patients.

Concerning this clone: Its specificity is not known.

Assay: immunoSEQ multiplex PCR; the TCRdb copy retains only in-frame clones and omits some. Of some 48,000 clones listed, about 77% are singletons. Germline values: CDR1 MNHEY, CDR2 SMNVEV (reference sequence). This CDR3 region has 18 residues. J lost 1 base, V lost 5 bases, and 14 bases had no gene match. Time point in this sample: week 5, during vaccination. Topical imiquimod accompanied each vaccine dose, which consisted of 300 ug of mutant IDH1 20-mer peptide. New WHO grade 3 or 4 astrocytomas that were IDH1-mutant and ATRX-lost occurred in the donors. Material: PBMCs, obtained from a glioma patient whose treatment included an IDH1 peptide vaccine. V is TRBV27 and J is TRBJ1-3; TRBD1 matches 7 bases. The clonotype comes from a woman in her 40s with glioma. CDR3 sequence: CASSGRRPSTGSGNTIYF. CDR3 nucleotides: TGTGCCAGCAGTGGCAGACGCCCGTCGACAGGGTCTGGAAACACCATATATTTT.